The rows below give T cell receptor beta chains drawn from one sample of a study of T-cell memory formation after mild COVID-19. Each CDR3 protein gets one entry after TCRdb re-called the 5' RACE reads with MiXCR. Here the sample spans roughly 500,000 distinct CDR3 sequences, about a fifth being singletons. Sequenced sample: PBMCs or a T cell subset sorted from them (not recorded which). The receptors stem from an adult woman who had mild COVID-19 (a few samples of this study predate the infection). Cell type and time point are not known. CDR3s include the opening cysteine and the closing phenylalanine or tryptophan. Each record gives: clone size, V gene, J gene, CDR3 protein. Clone size is not always given. Where it is, it says once, few, many or a class for expanded clones.

.	TRBV2	TRBJ2-7	CASRADSSYEQYF
few	TRBV19	TRBJ2-1	CASSMGQGLNEQFF
few	TRBV12-3/TRBV12-4	TRBJ2-7	CASSSGTGWSYEQYF
.	TRBV6-2/TRBV6-3	TRBJ2-7	CASRPPAGNQYF
.	TRBV24-1	TRBJ2-5	CATSDTNRGRETQYF
.	TRBV11-1	TRBJ2-2	CASSRGGRQSNTGELFF
.	TRBV20-1	TRBJ2-7	CSARVGGKPGEQYF
.	TRBV24-1	TRBJ2-4	CATSDTGQGANIQYF
.	TRBV20-1	TRBJ1-2	CSASPVPADYGYTF
few	TRBV27	TRBJ2-7	CASSLTWTSRSYEQYF